The subject of this entry is one TCR beta chain. Antigen: not known. The table came from immunoSEQ multiplex PCR; TCRdb's copy has only in-frame clones and leaves some out. The sample records about 1,900 clones, around a third being singletons. This entry is derived from a study of T cells in localized non-small cell lung cancer. Study outcomes and limitations: Detection in adjacent lung was observed for a median around 50 of the top 100 tumor clones.

V dropped 8 bases and J dropped 7 bases, with 18 bases sitting between them. The CDR3 runs to 14 residues. Germline V lookup: CDR1 MDHEN, CDR2 SYDVKM. The source material was lung tumor tissue, sampled before any cancer treatment. The clonotype comes from a female donor of 60 years or more with stage I squamous cell lung carcinoma. The rearrangement links TRBV28 to TRBJ1-5; TRBD1 might be the D (5 bases). DNA of the CDR3: TGTGCCAGCCTATCCATGGGGGTTTCACAGCCCCAGCATTTT. Translated: CASLSMGVSQPQHF.